This T cell receptor beta chain came from a study of T cell changes during pregnancy in multiple sclerosis. The repertoire was sequenced with immunoSEQ multiplex PCR; TCRdb's copy has only in-frame clones and lacks some. The sample carries around 36,000 clones, 92% recorded once. The CDR3 is 14 amino acids. The germline CDR1 and CDR2 sequences are SGHNT and YYREEE (reference sequence). The V gene lost 3 bases and the J gene lost 4 bases, with 13 bases spanning the gap. This TCR derives from a female donor with multiple sclerosis, enrolled in a pregnancy study. The specimen was CD8+ T cells from peripheral blood mononuclear cells, collected in the first trimester of pregnancy. The chain employs TRBV5-4 and TRBJ1-2; D is uncertain. The CDR3 sequence is CASSYLGVSYGYTF. In nucleotides, the CDR3 is TGTGCCAGCAGCTACCTCGGGGTCAGCTATGGCTACACCTTC.